This T cell receptor beta chain derives from a study of CD8+ T cells in alopecia areata. The sequencing template was cDNA reverse transcribed from extracted RNA. Profiled with immunoSEQ multiplex PCR; TCRdb holds only in-frame clones, not every one. The table has around 300,000 clones, about 62% seen once. The CDR3 consists of 14 residues. Germline CDR1 is LNHNV and CDR2 is YYDKDF (reference sequence). V lost 0 bases to trimming and J lost 4 bases, with 9 bases between them. As for treatment: oral pan-JAK inhibitor, 5-10 mg twice daily. This clone showed up just a few times. This clonotype was obtained from a human donor with alopecia areata. This chain links TRBV15 with TRBJ1-2; the D is unclear. This specimen consisted of CD4+ T cells sorted from blood, obtained at approximately week 51, from a patient treated with tofacitinib. The CDR3 DNA follows: TGTGCCACCAGCAGAGATATGGACGGCTATGGCTACACCTTC. Residues: CATSRDMDGYGYTF.